This T cell receptor beta chain came from a study of blood T cell repertoires in COVID-19. In the study overall: PBMCs, B-cell-depleted T cells, or T cells provided the cDNA or gDNA that made up the material.

The length of the CDR3 is 15 residues. The trim removed 4 bases at V and 4 bases at J, leaving 8 bases unmatched. CDR1 is SGHKS and CDR2 is YYEKEE in the germline V gene (reference sequence). In the study's own analysis: Amplification of reference gene primers was used by the study to estimate nucleated cell counts. Measured with immunoSEQ multiplex PCR; TCRdb has only the in-frame clones, and not every one. The V and J calls and clone size were taken over from that table, and D and trimming were inferred from the DNA. The profile covers 150,000 to 200,000 clones, with just over 85% appearing a single time and over 7% taken by the ten largest.

The sequencing sample was made of peripheral blood. This receptor was obtained from a man aged 45 to 65 with active or convalescent COVID-19. The J gene is TRBJ1-2, the V gene TRBV5-5, with 9 positions matching TRBD1. CDR3 DNA sequence: TGTGCCAGCAGCACAGGGACAGGGTCTTCCTATGGCTACACCTTC. Residues: CASSTGTGSSYGYTF. Looking up the rest from reference TRBV5-5 and TRBJ1-2 gives the full variable domain: DAGVTQSPTHLIKTRGQQVTLRCSPISGHKSVSWYQQVLGQGPQFIFQYYEKEERGRGNFPDRFSARQFPNYSSELNVNALLLGDSALYLCASSTGTGSSYGYTFGSGTRLTVV.